Below are 21 T cell receptor beta chains sequenced from a single sample in a study of T cells after yellow fever vaccination. Using its own MiXCR run on the 5' RACE reads, TCRdb lists one record per CDR3 protein. Here the sample spans about 340,000 distinct CDR3 sequences, approximately 9% being singletons. This material consisted of PBMCs, taken on the day of the first yellow fever vaccination. The origin of the receptors is a man between 18 and 29 years old who received the YFV17D yellow fever vaccine.

The J gene is TRBJ2-5, the V gene TRBV5-1; D could derive from TRBD1 or TRBD2 (5 bases each). The CDR3 has 16 amino acids. The V and J ends lost 4 bases and 5 bases respectively, with 21 bases between them. CDR1 and CDR2 from the germline V gene are SGHRS and YFSETQ. Written as DNA, the CDR3 is TGCGCCAGCAGCGCCCGCCGGGACGGGTATAAGGAGACCCAGTACTTC. Its translation: CASSARRDGYKETQYF.

The chain carries TRBV12-3 or TRBV12-4 and TRBJ1-6; D remains ambiguous. Trimming pared 3 bases from V and 5 bases from J, leaving 17 bases between. The CDR3 covers 17 residues. This CDR3 is CASSFSPGRFNNSPLHF. The CDR3 DNA reads as TGTGCCAGCAGTTTCTCCCCGGGCAGGTTCAATAATTCACCCCTCCACTTT.

This clonotype occurred a few times. This chain links TRBV6-5 with TRBJ2-7; D unclear. V gave up 5 bases and J gave up 6 bases, with 14 bases separating them. The length of the CDR3 is 13 residues. Germline CDR1 MNHEY, CDR2 SVGAGI. This CDR3 reads CASSIAADFEQYV. The CDR3, as DNA: TGTGCCAGCAGTATAGCTGCAGATTTCGAGCAGTACGTC.

This clonotype was detected many times. The chain carries TRBV5-1 and TRBJ2-1; 9 bases are a match to TRBD1. V was clipped by 2 bases and J by 4 bases; unmatched bases: 4. CDR1 is SGHRS and CDR2 is YFSETQ in the germline V gene. The CDR3 is 15 amino acids. CDR3 DNA: TGCGCCAGCAGCTTTCGACAGGGGGATTACAATGAGCAGTTCTTC. Residues: CASSFRQGDYNEQFF.

There are a few counts of this clonotype. This sequence joins TRBV15 and TRBJ2-2; D remains unclear. The germline V gene encodes CDR1 LNHNV and CDR2 YYDKDF (reference sequence). This CDR3 is 17 amino acids long. Trimming took off 0 bases at V and 4 bases at J, with 15 bases between the two ends. CDR3 amino acids: CATSRDLLVGITGELFF. The CDR3 DNA follows: TGTGCCACCAGCAGAGATCTCCTTGTTGGAATCACCGGGGAGCTGTTTTTT. The whole variable domain, filled in from reference TRBV15 and TRBJ2-2, reads DAMVIQNPRYQVTQFGKPVTLSCSQTLNHNVMYWYQQKSSQAPKLLFHYYDKDFNNEADTPDNFQSRRPNTSFCFLDIRSPGLGDTAMYLCATSRDLLVGITGELFFGEGSRLTVL.

The J gene is TRBJ2-1, the V gene TRBV4-2, with TRBD1 matching over 7 bases. CDR1 is LGHNA and CDR2 is YNFKEQ in the germline V gene. V dropped 7 bases and J dropped 8; count of bases not matched to a gene: 14. This CDR3 region has 15 residues. The CDR3: CASTLTGTVGHEQFF. DNA for the CDR3: TGTGCCAGCACGCTAACCGGGACAGTTGGCCATGAGCAGTTCTTC.

This clonotype was found many times. The chain employs TRBV5-1 and TRBJ2-2, with 7 bases fitting TRBD2. The V segment lost 6 bases and the J segment 4 bases; nucleotides outside the gene matches: 9. CDR1 is SGHRS and CDR2 is YFSETQ in the germline V gene. This CDR3 is built from 15 residues. The CDR3 coding sequence is TGCGCCAGCAACGTCGGGGGGACTGGCACCGGGGAGCTGTTTTTT. The encoded protein is CASNVGGTGTGELFF.

This chain links TRBV5-5 with TRBJ1-2; 9 positions agree with TRBD1. Germline CDR1 is SGHKS and CDR2 is YYEKEE (reference sequence). There are 15 residues in the CDR3. J was trimmed by 7 bases and V by 0 bases; bases with no gene match: 7. CDR3 DNA sequence: TGTGCCAGCAGCTTGGCTGGACAGGGGATCATTGGCTACACCTTC. This encodes CASSLAGQGIIGYTF.

This clonotype was detected only a few times. The chain has TRBV6-5 and TRBJ2-7; the D gene is possibly TRBD2 (6 bases). Per the germline V gene, CDR1 is MNHEY and CDR2 is SVGAGI. The CDR3 spans 16 residues. The V gene lost 3 bases and the J gene lost 4 bases, with 19 bases spanning the gap. This CDR3 is CASSYTPGVFLYEQYV. The CDR3 DNA reads as TGTGCCAGCAGTTATACCCCGGGAGTTTTCCTATACGAGCAGTACGTC.

The sample holds a few counts of this clonotype. The chain employs TRBV5-4 and TRBJ2-2; D may match TRBD1 or TRBD2 (6 bases each). The CDR3 extends over 17 amino acids. Germline CDR1 is SGHNT and CDR2 is YYREEE (reference sequence). V was cut by 4 bases and J by 5 bases, with 21 bases left in between. Here the CDR3 DNA reads TGTGCCAGCAGCCCCTGGGGACGGGGGCGCGGGACCGGGGAGCTGTTTTTT. Residues: CASSPWGRGRGTGELFF.

This clonotype was counted between two and nine times. J is TRBJ1-5 and V is TRBV4-2; D is uncertain. CDR3 length: 15 amino acids. V was cut by 0 bases and J by 4 bases, with 10 bases left in between. The germline V gene encodes CDR1 LGHNA and CDR2 YNFKEQ. The CDR3 nucleotides read TGTGCCAGCAGCCAAGACTCAGGACTTAATCAGCCCCAGCATTTT. It specifies CASSQDSGLNQPQHF.

This clonotype was found a few times. CDR3 amino acids: CASSLTGVGAQETQYF. The CDR3 region has the DNA TGCGCCAGCAGCCTGACAGGGGTTGGGGCCCAAGAGACCCAGTACTTC. The genes are TRBV5-1 and TRBJ2-5; 8 nucleotides match TRBD1. Germline CDR1 is SGHRS and CDR2 is YFSETQ. Germline trimming cut 4 bases from V and 1 base from J; bases unmatched to any gene: 9. The length of the CDR3 is 16 residues. The variable domain in full, completed from reference TRBV5-1 and TRBJ2-5, reads KAGVTQTPRYLIKTRGQQVTLSCSPISGHRSVSWYQQTPGQGLQFLFEYFSETQRNKGNFPGRFSGRQFSNSRSEMNVSTLELGDSALYLCASSLTGVGAQETQYFGPGTRLLVL.

This clonotype was picked up a small number of times. The chain combines TRBV7-9 with TRBJ2-4, with a weak D call TRBD2 (5 bases). Germline V gives CDR1 SEHNR, CDR2 FQNEAQ (reference sequence). Deletions cut 1 base from V and 0 bases from J, with 10 bases between. This CDR3 is 16 amino acids long. In DNA form, the CDR3 reads TGTGCCAGCAGCTTAGTTGGCAGCGGAGCCAAAAACATTCAGTACTTC. It encodes CASSLVGSGAKNIQYF.

This clonotype was seen a handful of times. V usage is TRBV5-1 and J usage is TRBJ1-3, with D hard to call. Between the trimmed V and J ends, which lost 0 bases and 4 bases, there was a span of 11 bases. CDR3 length: 15 residues. The V gene's germline CDR1 is SGHRS and CDR2 YFSETQ. This CDR3 reads CASSLDIFPGNTIYF. The CDR3 DNA reads TGCGCCAGCAGCTTGGATATCTTCCCGGGAAACACCATATATTTT.

The chain has TRBV20-1 and TRBJ2-3; 7 nucleotides align to TRBD2. After removal of 6 bases from V and 1 base from J, the junction contained 7 bases not matched to a gene. Germline V lookup: CDR1 DFQATT, CDR2 SNEGSKA (reference sequence). CDR3 length: 14 residues. Here the CDR3 reads CSAWTRRGTDTQYF. Here the CDR3 DNA reads TGCAGTGCATGGACTAGAAGGGGCACAGATACGCAGTATTTT.

This clonotype was counted only a few times. The chain is built from TRBV6-1 and TRBJ1-6; the D is unclear. Germline-derived CDR1 and CDR2 are MNHNS and SASEGT. Trimming took 5 bases from V and 7 from J, leaving 15 bases between them. CDR3 length: 15 residues. The CDR3 here is CASSRPEGRNSPLHF. CDR3 nucleotides: TGTGCCAGCAGTCGTCCGGAGGGCAGGAATTCACCCCTCCACTTT.

This clonotype was picked up a small number of times. J is TRBJ2-1 and V is TRBV7-9; TRBD1 matches at 7 bases. From germline, CDR1 is SEHNR and CDR2 FQNEAQ (reference sequence). The CDR3 has 13 residues. V was pared by 4 bases and J by 8 bases, with 5 bases of the junction left unmatched. This CDR3 reads CASSSLDRDEQFF. The CDR3 DNA reads as TGTGCCAGCAGCTCGCTCGACAGGGATGAGCAGTTCTTC.

The sample holds many counts of this clonotype. The V and J genes are TRBV12-3 or TRBV12-4 and TRBJ2-3, with D uncertain. This CDR3 is 11 amino acids long. V lost 3 bases to trimming and J lost 10 bases, with 8 bases between them. CDR3: CASSLANAQYF. The CDR3 DNA sequence: TGTGCCAGCAGTTTGGCGAATGCGCAGTATTTT.

This clonotype showed up many times. This rearrangement joins TRBV4-3 to TRBJ2-1, with 8 nucleotides matching TRBD2. Trimming removed 4 bases from V and 0 bases from J; junction bases left unmatched: 2. CDR3 length: 15 residues. The germline V gene encodes CDR1 LGHNA and CDR2 YSLEER. The CDR3 loop reads CASSPGTSSYNEQFF. CDR3 sequence (DNA): TGCGCCAGCAGCCCGGGGACTAGCTCCTACAATGAGCAGTTCTTC.

This clonotype has at least ten counts. This chain connects TRBV20-1 to TRBJ2-1, with 12 bases matching TRBD2. Looked up from germline, CDR1 is DFQATT and CDR2 is SNEGSKA (reference sequence). This CDR3 is 13 amino acids long. The CDR3 loop reads CSGASGGAREQFF. CDR3 nucleotide sequence: TGCAGCGGTGCTAGCGGGGGGGCCCGTGAGCAGTTCTTC.

This clonotype was observed a handful of times. The chain employs TRBV4-1 and TRBJ1-2; D might be TRBD1 (6 bases). The CDR3 runs to 15 residues. Germline V gene lookup returns CDR1 MGHRA and CDR2 YSYEKL. Trimming shortened V by 1 base and J by 5 bases, and 14 bases separated the two germline ends. The CDR3 DNA follows: TGCGCCAGCAGCCAAGCAGGGGCCCTGAGGTATGGCTACACCTTC. Protein: CASSQAGALRYGYTF.